This T cell receptor (beta chain) was recorded in a study of blood T cell repertoires in COVID-19. Study-wide background: Donors in the United States, Italy and Spain gave samples during acute or convalescent COVID-19.

The Seattle patients joined while their infection was active and were tracked longitudinally afterward. Assay: immunoSEQ multiplex PCR; the TCRdb copy retains only in-frame clones and omits some. The sample carries 190,000 or so clones, roughly 94% recorded once. Germline V gives CDR1 KGHSH, CDR2 LQKENI. V lost 3 bases to trimming and J lost 2 bases, with 16 bases between them. The CDR3 runs 16 residues. The TCR comes from a young man with COVID-19, enrolled during active disease. The chain uses TRBV18 and TRBJ2-5; maybe TRBD2 (5 bases). Material for sequencing was peripheral blood. In DNA form, the CDR3 reads TGTGCCAGCTCACCCCCCGCTAGCAAGGATCAAGAGACCCAGTACTTC. The encoded protein is CASSPPASKDQETQYF.